The TCR beta chain described here comes from a study of STAT3 mutations in large granular lymphocyte leukemia. Study at large: More than half of T-LGLL patients received immunosuppressive therapy.

The CDR3 consists of 15 residues. Germline lookup yields CDR1 SGHTA and CDR2 FQGTGA. V lost 4 bases, J lost 4 bases, and 14 bases lay in between. With respect to this clone: The antigen is unknown.

Broader study findings: No sample exists from the first appearance of each clone. After therapy, about 35% of the 18 patients switched clonotypes, all new clones STAT3 wild type. At least one immunodominant TCR beta clonotype appeared in every T-cell large granular lymphocyte leukemia patient.

Each sample's TCRbeta library yielded on average around 42,000 productive templates. Produced via immunoSEQ multiplex PCR; TCRdb's table is partial and in-frame only. Among some 30,000 clones, 60% to 85% were seen once, and the ten largest hold 30%. The sequence was collected from a woman in her fifties or sixties with T-cell large granular lymphocyte leukemia. Some clones in this sample may be carry-over from other donors' samples. The rearrangement uses TRBV7-3 and TRBJ2-1; D possibly uses TRBD1 or TRBD2 (6 bases each). Sequences were obtained from peripheral blood mononuclear cells. DNA for the CDR3: TGTGCCAGCAGCTCCCAAGGGGGACTGTACAATGAGCAGTTCTTC. Its translation is CASSSQGGLYNEQFF.